This TCR beta chain was sequenced during a study of CD8 T cells in Susac syndrome. About the research overall: Sequencing included Susac syndrome patients, over five of them with active disease and about eight in remission.

As for this clonotype: Its antigen remains unidentified.

Random hexamers were used to reverse transcribe the RNA input (0.5 to 1 ug). immunoSEQ multiplex PCR amplified TCR beta CDR3 across 54 Vbeta, 13 Jbeta. TCRdb reprocessed the immunoSEQ multiplex PCR reads with MiXCR, giving one entry per CDR3 protein. Of more than 150,000 distinct CDR3 sequences detected, more than 95% appear once; the ten largest clones hold around 0.13%. V shed 2 bases, J shed 4 bases, and the junction held 5 bases outside the gene matches. The CDR3 contains 15 residues. The germline gives CDR1 MGHRA, CDR2 YSYEKL. The authors sequenced TCR beta from blood CD8+ and CD4+ T cells. Whole-study findings and limits: The authors acknowledged that the study's TCR sequencing and HLA analysis involved relatively few individuals.

The genes are TRBV4-1 and TRBJ2-7; 10 positions agree with TRBD2. This TCR was sampled from a human donor with Susac syndrome. The sample was CD4+ T cells from PBMCs. In DNA form, the CDR3 reads TGCGCCAGCAGCCAACTAGCGGGAGTGGGGTACGAGCAGTACTTC. This translates into CASSQLAGVGYEQYF.